This T cell receptor (beta chain) came from a study of T cell responses to AZD1222 COVID-19 vaccine (dated by TCRdb to the early 2020s). Concerning the study at large: A total of over 230 trial participants underwent TCR sequencing, of whom approximately 200 had received two doses of AZD1222 and some 25 had received two doses of the MenACWY control vaccine. Enrollment into the trials was organized by age into subgroups of 18-55, 56-69 and 70-plus years, and those subgroups contained roughly 150, 30 and 60 TCR-sequenced participants, respectively.

The CDR3 regions of human TCRbeta chains were subjected to immunosequencing. The original methods were these. TCRs in the repertoires were matched against a reference library of SARS-CoV-2-specific TCRs that had been generated with the MIRA antigen-specificity platform. Breadth meant the fraction of unique TCRs that were SARS-CoV-2-associated, whereas depth meant the fraction of total T cells that were SARS-CoV-2-associated. Using the MIRA data, each spike-specific TCR was assigned both to the spike region to which the TCR was reactive and to a CD4 or CD8 class. Log10-transformed breadth and depth values were compared by one-way ANOVA with Sidak's multiple comparisons tests. TCRdb took this table from immuneACCESS and kept in-frame rearrangements with V and J called. Such tables lack part of the clones; where checked against another copy, unresolved V genes explain under half of the gap, and the rest is unexplained. V, J and clone size reflect that table, while D and trimming were determined from the DNA. The sample contains around 120,000 clones, more than 85% of them found a single time. The ten largest make up about 5% of the sample.

Germline trimming amounts to 3 bases on V and 6 bases on J, with 2 as the count of junction bases outside the gene matches. Reading from cysteine to phenylalanine, the CDR3 counts 13 amino acids. Just CDR3 DNA is preserved here, 39 bases in frame from base 1. CDR1 and CDR2 (SGDLS, YYNGEE) derive from the germline V gene. Overall results and qualifications from the work: In the small 56-69-year group, the increase in depth fell short of significance, most likely because of low power. After two AZD1222 doses, spike-specific TCR breadth and depth were significantly higher than at day 0 and than in MenACWY recipients. Conclusions about previously exposed vaccinees were limited because only a handful of AZD1222 recipients were SARS-CoV-2 seropositive at baseline. Nearly half of unique spike-specific TCRs reportedly recognized epitopes outside regions mutated in the B.1.351 and B.1.1.7 variants. Because no day 14 peak-response samples were available, repertoires were characterized only after the peak T cell response. Vaccine-associated CD4 TCRs spanned the whole spike protein, with dominant responses in regions 160-218 and 743-854. Participants were mostly white British and included more females than males, and it was suggested by the authors that clonal diversity may have been underestimated.

The time point label of this sample denotes: about 28 days (+/-7) after the second vaccine dose. AZD1222 recipients with second doses at about 4 weeks or about 12 weeks were pooled, because spike-specific TCR depth and breadth did not differ between schedules. Vaccinee samples came from UK trials COV001 and COV002, including a single-blind randomized controlled phase 2/3 trial of AZD1222 (ChAdOx1 nCoV-19) in healthy adults. For TCRbeta chain sequencing, PBMC samples from trial participants were taken at day 0 and at day 28 after the second dose. Comment on this clone: The antigen it binds to is not known. Qualities for individual bases were not recorded, and no much larger clone is one base off.

The source is an adult who received the AZD1222 COVID-19 vaccine. Rearrangement joined TRBV9 to TRBJ2-1, with TRBD1 matching 8 junction bases. This sample comprised peripheral blood, obtained 28 days after the second AZD1222 dose. The CDR3 here reads CASSGTGRNEQFF. DNA sequence: TGTGCCAGCAGCGGGACAGGGCGCAATGAGCAGTTCTTC. Extended through the reference TRBV9 and TRBJ2-1 proteins, this CDR3 yields the full variable domain: DSGVTQTPKHLITATGQRVTLRCSPRSGDLSVYWYQQSLDQGLQFLIQYYNGEERAKGNILERFSAQQFPDLHSELNLSSLELGDSALYFCASSGTGRNEQFFGPGTRLTVL.